A selection of T cell receptor beta chains follows, all from one sample in a study of CD8 T cells in ankylosing spondylitis. MiXCR, run by TCRdb on the 5' RACE reads, gives a single entry per CDR3 protein. The sample consists of about 750,000 distinct CDR3 sequences, around 19% of them appearing once. Sequenced input: blood, either unsorted or a sorted T cell fraction (not recorded which). These receptors were obtained from a male donor with ankylosing spondylitis. The CDR3 runs from the conserved cysteine through the conserved F or W. D genes are given only for firm matches. Not every row has a clone size; where given, it reads once, few, many or a size class.

V gene	D gene	J gene	clone size	CDR3 protein	CDR3 DNA
TRBV12-3/TRBV12-4	-	TRBJ1-2	-	CASSPTDTGYGYGYTF	TGTGCCAGCAGCCCAACCGACACAGGGTATGGCTATGGCTACACCTTC
TRBV11-2	-	TRBJ1-2	-	CASSLDPGASYGYTF	TGTGCCAGCAGCTTAGACCCGGGGGCGAGCTATGGCTACACCTTC
TRBV29-1	TRBD1	TRBJ2-5	-	CSARTGLGETQYF	TGCAGCGCAAGGACAGGTCTGGGAGAGACCCAGTACTTC
TRBV12-3/TRBV12-4	-	TRBJ1-6	few	CASTPGSPNSPLHF	TGTGCCAGCACCCCGGGGAGTCCGAATTCACCCCTCCACTTT
TRBV6-5	-	TRBJ2-7	few	CASSFDRPSSLEQYF	TGTGCCAGCAGTTTCGACAGGCCCTCCTCCCTGGAGCAGTACTTC
TRBV5-1	-	TRBJ2-5	-	CASSGGRTQETQYF	TGCGCCAGCAGTGGAGGGCGGACCCAAGAGACCCAGTACTTC
TRBV12-3/TRBV12-4	TRBD2	TRBJ2-5	-	CASSPGTRLETQYF	TGTGCCAGCAGTCCCGGGACTAGACTGGAGACCCAGTACTTC
TRBV4-3	-	TRBJ2-7	many	CASSQGRSYEQYF	TGCGCCAGCAGCCAAGGACGGTCCTACGAGCAGTACTTC
TRBV20-1	-	TRBJ1-1	-	CSARGGGHTEAFF	TGCAGTGCTAGGGGTGGGGGGCACACTGAAGCTTTCTTT
TRBV29-1	-	TRBJ1-4	few	CSALGDPNEKLVF	TGCAGCGCCTTGGGGGACCCTAATGAAAAACTGGTTTTT
TRBV12-3/TRBV12-4	-	TRBJ2-6	many	CASSSTGANVLTF	TGTGCCAGCAGTTCGACTGGGGCCAACGTCCTGACTTTC
TRBV27	-	TRBJ1-5	-	CASRGGTSNQPQHF	TGTGCCAGCAGAGGGGGAACTAGCAATCAGCCCCAGCATTTT
TRBV5-1	TRBD1	TRBJ2-7	few	CASSSTGKYEQYF	TGCGCCAGCAGCTCGACAGGGAAATACGAGCAGTACTTC
TRBV29-1	-	TRBJ2-5	few	CSVEGLLSFGETQYF	TGCAGCGTTGAAGGCCTACTGAGTTTCGGAGAGACCCAGTACTTC
TRBV5-1	-	TRBJ2-1	-	CASRWGDNEQFF	TGCGCCAGCAGGTGGGGAGACAATGAGCAGTTCTTC
TRBV20-1	-	TRBJ1-1	-	CSAVGGGDTEAFF	TGCAGTGCCGTGGGCGGGGGGGACACTGAAGCTTTCTTT
TRBV12-3/TRBV12-4	TRBD2	TRBJ2-1	many	CASSPPGGRNEQFF	TGTGCCAGCAGTCCCCCAGGCGGGAGGAATGAGCAGTTCTTC
TRBV9	-	TRBJ2-7	few	CASSYAGSNDEQYF	TGTGCCAGCAGCTACGCAGGGAGTAACGACGAGCAGTACTTC
TRBV7-9	-	TRBJ2-2	few	CASSLARDNNTRELFF	TGTGCCAGCAGCTTAGCCCGGGACAATAACACGAGGGAGCTGTTTTTT
TRBV6-5	-	TRBJ2-6	-	CASSYSPIGSGSGANVLTF	TGTGCCAGCAGTTACTCTCCCATTGGGTCGGGCTCTGGGGCCAACGTCCTGACTTTC
TRBV7-9	-	TRBJ1-1	-	CASSSPWGGTEAFF	TGTGCCAGCAGCTCTCCGTGGGGTGGCACTGAAGCTTTCTTT
TRBV20-1	TRBD1	TRBJ1-5	-	CSAGGQGVPYSNQPQHF	TGCAGTGCTGGGGGACAGGGGGTCCCCTATAGCAATCAGCCCCAGCATTTT
TRBV6-2/TRBV6-3	-	TRBJ2-3	-	CASSPWRISTDTQYF	TGTGCCAGCAGTCCCTGGCGGATCAGCACAGATACGCAGTATTTT
TRBV5-1	-	TRBJ1-6	once	CASSWGTSRADNSPLHF	TGCGCCAGCAGCTGGGGGACTTCCCGGGCGGATAATTCACCCCTCCACTTT
TRBV4-1	TRBD1	TRBJ1-5	-	CASSQQGQDNQPQHF	TGCGCCAGCAGCCAGCAGGGACAGGATAATCAGCCCCAGCATTTT
TRBV7-2	TRBD2	TRBJ2-7	few	CASSSVLAGGREQYF	TGTGCCAGCAGCTCCGTACTAGCGGGAGGACGGGAGCAGTACTTC
TRBV5-6	TRBD2	TRBJ2-1	-	CASSMSGTRINERFF	TGTGCCAGCAGCATGTCCGGGACTAGAATAAATGAGCGGTTCTTC
TRBV19	-	TRBJ1-5	few	CASSALQVTPSNQPQHF	TGTGCCAGTAGTGCCCTACAGGTTACGCCGTCGAATCAGCCCCAGCATTTT
TRBV11-2	-	TRBJ1-1	-	CASSLNLYTEAFF	TGTGCCAGCAGCTTAAACCTGTACACTGAAGCTTTCTTT
TRBV20-1	TRBD2	TRBJ2-1	few	CSAYSGRVRHEQFF	TGCAGTGCCTATAGCGGGAGGGTTCGGCATGAGCAGTTCTTC
TRBV5-1	-	TRBJ1-2	few	CASSAGQFVTF	TGCGCCAGCAGCGCGGGACAATTCGTCACCTTC
TRBV7-9	TRBD1	TRBJ2-3	-	CASTDHITGDTDTQYF	TGTGCCAGCACCGACCACATCACAGGGGATACAGATACGCAGTATTTT
TRBV12-3/TRBV12-4	TRBD1	TRBJ1-4	many	CASSSIQGANEKLFF	TGTGCCAGCAGCTCTATACAGGGGGCTAATGAAAAACTGTTTTTT
TRBV6-5	-	TRBJ2-5	many	CASSYFRHRQETQYF	TGTGCCAGCAGTTACTTCCGGCACAGGCAAGAGACCCAGTACTTC
TRBV20-1	TRBD2	TRBJ2-3	few	CSWNPGTNQYF	TGCTCTTGGAATCCCGGGACTAATCAGTATTTT